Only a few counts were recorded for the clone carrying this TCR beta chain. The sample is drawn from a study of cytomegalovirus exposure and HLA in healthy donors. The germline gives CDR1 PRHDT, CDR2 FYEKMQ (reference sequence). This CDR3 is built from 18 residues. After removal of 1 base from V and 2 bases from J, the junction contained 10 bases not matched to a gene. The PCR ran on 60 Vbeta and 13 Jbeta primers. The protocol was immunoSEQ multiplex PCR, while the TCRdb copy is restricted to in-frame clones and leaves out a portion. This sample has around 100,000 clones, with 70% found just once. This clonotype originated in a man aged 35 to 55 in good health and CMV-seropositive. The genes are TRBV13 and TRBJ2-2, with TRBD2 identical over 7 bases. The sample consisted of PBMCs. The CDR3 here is CASSLVFGLAENTGELFF. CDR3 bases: TGTGCCAGCAGCTTAGTCTTTGGCCTAGCGGAAAACACCGGGGAGCTGTTTTTT.